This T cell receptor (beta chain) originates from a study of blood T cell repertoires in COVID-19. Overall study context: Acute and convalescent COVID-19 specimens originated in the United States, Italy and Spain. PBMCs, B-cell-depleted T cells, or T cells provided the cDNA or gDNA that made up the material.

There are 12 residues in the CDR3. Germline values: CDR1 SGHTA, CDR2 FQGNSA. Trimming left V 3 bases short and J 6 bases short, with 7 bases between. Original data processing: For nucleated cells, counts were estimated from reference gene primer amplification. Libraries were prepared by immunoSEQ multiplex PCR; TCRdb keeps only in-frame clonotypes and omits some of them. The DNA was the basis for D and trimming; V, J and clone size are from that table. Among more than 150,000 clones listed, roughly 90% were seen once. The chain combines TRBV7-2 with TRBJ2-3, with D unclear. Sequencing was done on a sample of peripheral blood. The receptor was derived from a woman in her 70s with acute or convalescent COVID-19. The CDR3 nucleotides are TGTGCCAGCAGCTTTAACTCGGATACGCAGTATTTT. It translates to CASSFNSDTQYF.